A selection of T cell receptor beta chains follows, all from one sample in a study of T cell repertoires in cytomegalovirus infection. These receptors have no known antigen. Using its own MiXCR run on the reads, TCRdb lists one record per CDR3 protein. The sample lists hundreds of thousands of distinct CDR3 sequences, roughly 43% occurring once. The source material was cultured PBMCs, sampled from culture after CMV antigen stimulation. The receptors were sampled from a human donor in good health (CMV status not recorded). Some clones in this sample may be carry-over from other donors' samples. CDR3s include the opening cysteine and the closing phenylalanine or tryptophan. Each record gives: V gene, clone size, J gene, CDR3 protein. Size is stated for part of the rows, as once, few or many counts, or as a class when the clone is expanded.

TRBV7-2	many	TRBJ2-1	CASSLTNEDEQFF
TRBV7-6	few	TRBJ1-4	CASSLGPSGRERVREKLFF
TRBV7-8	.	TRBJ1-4	CASSLLGGANEKLFF
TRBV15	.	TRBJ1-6	CATSSALVGEISPLHF
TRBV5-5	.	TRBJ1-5	CASSFFRGDQPQHF
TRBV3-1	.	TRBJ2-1	CASSNPSGGAGEQFF
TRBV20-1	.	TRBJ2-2	CSARDFLTPTGELFF
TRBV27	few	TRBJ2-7	CASSHPPGEQYF
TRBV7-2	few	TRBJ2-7	CASSLQGSLSEQYF
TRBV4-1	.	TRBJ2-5	CASRQTEKETQYF
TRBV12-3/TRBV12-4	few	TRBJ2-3	CASSPSVGRGDDTQYF
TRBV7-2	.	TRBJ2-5	CASSLLVYLANQETQYF
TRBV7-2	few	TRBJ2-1	CASSLTSGLSSYNEQFF
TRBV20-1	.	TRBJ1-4	CSASQDGRNEKLFF
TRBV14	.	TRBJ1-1	CASSRNRGGNTEAFF
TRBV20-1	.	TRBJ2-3	CSARDSPSLNF
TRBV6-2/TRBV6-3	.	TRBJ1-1	CASSLGLWGGTEAFF
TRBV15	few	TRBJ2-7	CATSRDLTSSYEQYF
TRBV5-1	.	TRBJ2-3	CASSSTLGADTQYF
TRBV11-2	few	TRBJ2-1	CASSFLKFHNEQFF
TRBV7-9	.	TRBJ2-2	CASVRGIDGELFF
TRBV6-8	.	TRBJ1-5	CASIVSPPGQPQHF
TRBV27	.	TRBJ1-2	CASSFSGRSYGYTF
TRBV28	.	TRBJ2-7	CASIVTTDSYEQYF
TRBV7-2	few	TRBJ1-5	CASRPTGGSSQPQHF
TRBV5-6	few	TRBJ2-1	CASSWPSGSVYEQFF
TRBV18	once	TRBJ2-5	CASSPGPEGTQYF
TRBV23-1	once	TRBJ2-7	CASSQRGGQREGRPSYEQYF
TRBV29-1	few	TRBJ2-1	CSVESGIGGYNEQFF
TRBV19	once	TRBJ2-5	CASSIGGNGETQDF
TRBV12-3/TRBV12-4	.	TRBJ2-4	CASSNRDRDIQYF
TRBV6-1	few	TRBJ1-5	CASSEAAIRQPQHF
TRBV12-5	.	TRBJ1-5	CASGLSQSPQHF
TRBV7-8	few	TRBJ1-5	CASSLGWSGQGVGQPQHF
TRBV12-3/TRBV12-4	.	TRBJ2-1	CASSTPGHYNEQFF
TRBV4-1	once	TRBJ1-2	CASNQPGTGGYTF
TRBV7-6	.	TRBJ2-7	CASSLGPGIGRYEQYF
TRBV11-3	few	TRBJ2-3	CATSSGTGGSTDTQYF
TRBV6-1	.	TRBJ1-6	CASSRTVAQGNSPLHF
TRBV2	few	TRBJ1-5	CASNPTGHNQPQHF
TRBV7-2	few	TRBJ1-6	CASSLRERRLRRNSPLHF
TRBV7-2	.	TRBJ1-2	CASSLVHNNGYTF
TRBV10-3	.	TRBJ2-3	CAISESTNTDTQYF
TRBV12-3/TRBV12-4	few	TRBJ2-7	CASSLDSPGDEQYF
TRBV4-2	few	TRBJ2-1	CASSQGVNNEQFF
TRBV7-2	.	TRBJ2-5	CASSLEWGVQETQYF